Reported below is one TCR beta chain. J gave up 3 bases and V 5 bases, and 8 bases lay outside the gene matches. The CDR3 is 15 amino acids. CDR1 is MDHEN, CDR2 SYDVKM, per germline. This sample was taken from a study of blood T cell repertoires in COVID-19. Across the study: Sample material is recorded as cDNA or gDNA derived from T cells, B-cell-depleted T cells, or PBMCs.

Measured with immunoSEQ multiplex PCR; TCRdb has only the in-frame clones, and not every one. The top ten hold around 3% of the sample, which has around 300,000 clones, about 88% seen once. Sequences were obtained from PBMCs or T cells enriched from blood (not recorded which). The TCR sequence derives from a woman between 45 and 65 years old who had recovered from COVID-19. This chain uses TRBV28 with TRBJ1-2; 8 nucleotides match TRBD1. The CDR3 region has the DNA TGTGCCAGCAGTCCAACCGGGACAGGCTACTATGGCTACACCTTC. It codes for CASSPTGTGYYGYTF.